The 2 T cell receptor beta chains reported below all come from one sample, sequenced in a study of lymphopenia after photon versus proton radiotherapy. The method was immunoSEQ multiplex PCR; TCRdb's version includes in-frame clones alone and lacks a portion of them. Of approximately 170,000 clones listed, roughly nine tenths are singletons. The input for sequencing was peripheral blood, taken from a patient treated with photon-based radiotherapy. Receptor source: a man aged 50 or older with gastric cancer.

The chain links TRBV7-2 to TRBJ1-1; perhaps TRBD1 as D (5 bases). CDR3 length: 14 residues. The germline gives CDR1 SGHTA, CDR2 FQGNSA. Trimming pared 0 bases from V and 5 bases from J, leaving 10 bases between. CDR3 DNA: TGTGCCAGCAGCTTAGCTGGACAAAATACTGAAGCTTTCTTT. The encoded protein is CASSLAGQNTEAFF.

The chain employs TRBV11-3 and TRBJ2-2; D is unresolved. The CDR3 covers 13 residues. Per germline, CDR1 SGHNT and CDR2 YENEEA. The V end lost 4 bases, the J end lost 1 base, and 4 bases lay between the germline ends. CDR3 nucleotide sequence: TGTGCCAGCAGCTCCGGGAACACCGGGGAGCTGTTTTTT. It specifies CASSSGNTGELFF.